This T cell receptor beta chain was profiled in a study of neurological immune-mediated disorders. There are many counts of this clonotype. TCRdb recomputed calls from the 5' RACE reads with MiXCR, one row per CDR3 protein. This table has some 56,000 distinct CDR3 sequences, around 4% appearing once. From germline, CDR1 is SGHRS and CDR2 YFSETQ. Trimming cost V 0 bases and J 8 bases, with 24 bases left between them. The CDR3 has 18 amino acids. The sample was PBMCs. The sequence derives from a man aged 60-69 years with multiple sclerosis. This chain uses TRBV5-1 with TRBJ1-3; unclear D gene. The DNA of the CDR3 is TGCGCCAGCAGCTTGGCCGGAAATTGGGCCGCCGGATCGGACACCATATATTTT. Translated, it gives CASSLAGNWAAGSDTIYF.